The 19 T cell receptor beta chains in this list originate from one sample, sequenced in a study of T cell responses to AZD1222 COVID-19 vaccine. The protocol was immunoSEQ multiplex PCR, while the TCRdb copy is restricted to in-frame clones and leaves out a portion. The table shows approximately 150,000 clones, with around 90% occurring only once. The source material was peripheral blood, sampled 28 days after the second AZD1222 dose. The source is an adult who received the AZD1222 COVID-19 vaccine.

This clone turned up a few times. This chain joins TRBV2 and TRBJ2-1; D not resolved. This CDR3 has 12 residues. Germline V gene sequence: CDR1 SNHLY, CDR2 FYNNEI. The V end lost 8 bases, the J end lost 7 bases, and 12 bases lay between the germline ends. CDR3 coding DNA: TGTGCCAGCGCTAAAGGGTCGAATGAGCAGTTCTTC. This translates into CASAKGSNEQFF.

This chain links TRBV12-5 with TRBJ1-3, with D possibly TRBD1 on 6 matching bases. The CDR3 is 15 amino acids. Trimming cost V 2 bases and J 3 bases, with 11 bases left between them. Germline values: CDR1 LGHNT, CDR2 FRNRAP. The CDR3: CASGLWGADGNTIYF. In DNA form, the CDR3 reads TGTGCTAGTGGTTTGTGGGGGGCGGATGGAAACACCATATATTTT.

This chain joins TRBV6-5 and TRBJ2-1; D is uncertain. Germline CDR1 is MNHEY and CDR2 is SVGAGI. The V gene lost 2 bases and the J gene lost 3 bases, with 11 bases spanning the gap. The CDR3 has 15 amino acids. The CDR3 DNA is TGTGCCAGCAGTTACGGACCGTCGAGCTACAATGAGCAGTTCTTC. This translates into CASSYGPSSYNEQFF.

CDR3 in amino acids: CASSDAGVGTGELFF. CDR3 bases: TGCGCCAGCAGTGACGCCGGAGTGGGGACCGGGGAGCTGTTTTTT. The chain employs TRBV10-2 and TRBJ2-2; D gene uncertain. The CDR3 loop spans 15 amino acids. The V gene's germline CDR1 is WSHSY and CDR2 SAAADI. V was shortened by 3 bases and J by 5 bases, with 13 bases between the two germline ends.

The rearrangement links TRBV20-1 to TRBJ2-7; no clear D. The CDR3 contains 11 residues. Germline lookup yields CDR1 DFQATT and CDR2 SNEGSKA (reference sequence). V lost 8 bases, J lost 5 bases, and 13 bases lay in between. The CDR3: CSHRLLDEQYF. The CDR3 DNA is TGCAGTCACCGGCTTCTCGACGAGCAGTACTTC.

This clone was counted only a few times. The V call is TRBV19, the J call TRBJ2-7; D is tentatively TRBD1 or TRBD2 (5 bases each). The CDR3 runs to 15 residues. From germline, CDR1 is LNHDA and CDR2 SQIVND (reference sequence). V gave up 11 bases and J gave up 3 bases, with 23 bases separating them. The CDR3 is CAVSLGTARIYEQYF. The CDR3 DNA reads TGTGCCGTATCCCTCGGGACGGCCCGTATCTACGAGCAGTACTTC.

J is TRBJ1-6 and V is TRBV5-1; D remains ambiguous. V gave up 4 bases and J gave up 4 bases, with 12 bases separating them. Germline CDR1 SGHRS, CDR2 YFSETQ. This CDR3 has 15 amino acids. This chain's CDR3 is CASSTMDLYNSPLHF. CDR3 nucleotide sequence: TGCGCCAGCAGCACGATGGACCTTTATAATTCACCCCTCCACTTT.

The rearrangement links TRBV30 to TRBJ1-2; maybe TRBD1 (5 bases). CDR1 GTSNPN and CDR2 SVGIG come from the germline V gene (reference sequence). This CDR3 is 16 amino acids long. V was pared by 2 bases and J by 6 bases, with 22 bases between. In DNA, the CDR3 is TGTGCCTGGAGTTTCGGCCATCAGGGCGGCGATGATGGCTACACCTTC. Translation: CAWSFGHQGGDDGYTF. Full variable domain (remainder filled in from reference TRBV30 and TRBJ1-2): SQTIHQWPATLVQPVGSPLSLECTVEGTSNPNLYWYRQAAGRGLQLLFYSVGIGQISSEVPQNLSASRPQDRQFILSSKKLLLSDSGFYLCAWSFGHQGGDDGYTFGSGTRLTVV.

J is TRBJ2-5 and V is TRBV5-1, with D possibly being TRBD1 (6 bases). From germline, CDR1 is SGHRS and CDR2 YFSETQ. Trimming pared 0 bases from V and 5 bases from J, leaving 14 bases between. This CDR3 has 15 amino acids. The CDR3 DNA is TGCGCCAGCAGCTTGGGAACGTGGGGGCGGGAGACCCAGTACTTC. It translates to CASSLGTWGRETQYF.

CDR3: CASSVDLYGYTF. The CDR3 coding sequence is TGTGCCAGCAGCGTGGACCTCTATGGCTACACCTTC. The chain joins TRBV7-9 to TRBJ1-2; D is undetermined. V was pared by 5 bases and J by 4 bases, with 8 bases between. In germline, CDR1 is SEHNR, CDR2 FQNEAQ (reference sequence). This CDR3 is built from 12 residues.

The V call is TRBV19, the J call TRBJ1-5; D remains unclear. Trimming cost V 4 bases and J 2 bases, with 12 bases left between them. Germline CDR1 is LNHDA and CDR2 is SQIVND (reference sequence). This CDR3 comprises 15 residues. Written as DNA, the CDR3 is TGTGCCAGTAGTACCCCGGGAGGTGGCAATCAGCCCCAGCATTTT. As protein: CASSTPGGGNQPQHF. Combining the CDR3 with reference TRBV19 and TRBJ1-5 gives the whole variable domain DGGITQSPKYLFRKEGQNVTLSCEQNLNHDAMYWYRQDPGQGLRLIYYSQIVNDFQKGDIAEGYSVSREKKESFPLTVTSAQKNPTAFYLCASSTPGGGNQPQHFGDGTRLSIL.

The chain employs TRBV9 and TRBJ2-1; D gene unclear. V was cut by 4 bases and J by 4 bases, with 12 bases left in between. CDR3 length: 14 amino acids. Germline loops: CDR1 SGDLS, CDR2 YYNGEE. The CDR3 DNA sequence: TGTGCCAGCAGCCCCCAGTACGGGTACAATGAGCAGTTCTTC. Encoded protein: CASSPQYGYNEQFF.

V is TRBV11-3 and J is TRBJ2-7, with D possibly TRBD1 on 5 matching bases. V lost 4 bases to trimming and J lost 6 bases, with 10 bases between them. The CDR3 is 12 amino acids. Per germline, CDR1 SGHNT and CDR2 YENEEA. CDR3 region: CASSYGHSEQYF. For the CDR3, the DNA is TGTGCCAGCAGCTACGGACATTCCGAGCAGTACTTC.

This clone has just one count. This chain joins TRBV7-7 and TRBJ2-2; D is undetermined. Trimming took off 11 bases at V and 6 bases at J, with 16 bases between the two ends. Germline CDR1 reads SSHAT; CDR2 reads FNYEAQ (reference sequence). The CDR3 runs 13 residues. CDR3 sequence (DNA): TGTGCCGTTGGCCCCCCTGGTGCCGGGGAGCTGTTTTTT. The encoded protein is CAVGPPGAGELFF. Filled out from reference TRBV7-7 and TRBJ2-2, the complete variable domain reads GAGVSQSPRYKVTKRGQDVTLRCDPISSHATLYWYQQALGQGPEFLTYFNYEAQPDKSGLPSDRFSAERPEGSISTLTIQRTEQRDSAMYRCAVGPPGAGELFFGEGSRLTVL.

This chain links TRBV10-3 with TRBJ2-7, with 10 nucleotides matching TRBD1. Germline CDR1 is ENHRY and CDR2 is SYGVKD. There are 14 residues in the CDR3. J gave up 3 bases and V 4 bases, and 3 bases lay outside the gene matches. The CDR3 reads CAISVGTGVYEQYF. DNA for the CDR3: TGTGCCATCAGTGTTGGGACAGGGGTCTACGAGCAGTACTTC.

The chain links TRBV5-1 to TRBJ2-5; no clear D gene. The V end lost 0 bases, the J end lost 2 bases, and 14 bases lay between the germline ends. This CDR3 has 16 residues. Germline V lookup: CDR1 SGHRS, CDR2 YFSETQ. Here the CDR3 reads CASSLGLVLPQETQYF. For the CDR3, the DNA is TGCGCCAGCAGCTTGGGGCTAGTACTACCTCAAGAGACCCAGTACTTC.

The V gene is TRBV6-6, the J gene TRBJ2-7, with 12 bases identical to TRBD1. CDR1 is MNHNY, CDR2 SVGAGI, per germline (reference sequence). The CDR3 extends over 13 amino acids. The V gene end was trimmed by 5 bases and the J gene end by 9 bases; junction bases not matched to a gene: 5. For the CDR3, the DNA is TGTGCCAGCAGTCCCGGGACAGGGGGCGGGCAGTACTTC. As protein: CASSPGTGGGQYF.

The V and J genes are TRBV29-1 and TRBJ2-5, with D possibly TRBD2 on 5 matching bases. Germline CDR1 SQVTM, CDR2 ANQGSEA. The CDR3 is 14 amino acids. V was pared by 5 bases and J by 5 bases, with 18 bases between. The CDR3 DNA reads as TGCAGCGTTCTCGGGGTAGGCGGTTCGGAGACCCAGTACTTC. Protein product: CSVLGVGGSETQYF.

CDR3 nucleotides: TGTGCCAGCAGCCAAATTGGGGACAGCCGAGGCTACAATGAGCAGTTCTTC. Translation gives CASSQIGDSRGYNEQFF. The chain joins TRBV3-1 (or the pseudogene TRBV3-2) to TRBJ2-1; 7 bases line up with TRBD1. After removal of 2 bases from V and 3 bases from J, the junction contained 10 bases not matched to a gene. The CDR3 has 17 amino acids. CDR1 is LGHDT, CDR2 YNNKEL, per germline (reference sequence).